This entry features one T cell receptor beta chain sequence. No antigen is known for it. The CDR3 loop spans 13 amino acids. CDR1 MNHEY and CDR2 SMNVEV come from the germline V gene (reference sequence). V was cut by 6 bases and J by 10 bases, with 19 bases left in between. This specimen comes from a study of cytomegalovirus exposure and HLA in healthy donors. About the research overall: Around 200 million T cells yielded approximately 100 million unique TCR beta sequences, as an earlier analysis found. Study findings and constraints: With high specificity and sensitivity, the classifier reportedly diagnosed cytomegalovirus status.

PCR involved 60 Vbeta and 13 Jbeta primers. Profiling relied on immunoSEQ multiplex PCR, and the TCRdb table lists in-frame clones only, not all of them. This sample has approximately 59,000 clones, with 70% to 85% found just once. The source material was PBMCs. The sequence came from a girl under 18 in good health and CMV-seropositive. The chain is built from TRBV27 and TRBJ2-7; D may be TRBD2 (7 bases). In DNA form, the CDR3 reads TGTGCCAGCAGCCCTGGGAGGGGGGGTGATCAGTACTTC. Amino acids: CASSPGRGGDQYF.